These T cell receptor beta chains were read from a single sample in a study of regulatory T cells in long-lasting Graves disease. TCRdb used MiXCR to reprocess the multiplex PCR reads, holding one entry per CDR3 protein. Among approximately 350,000 distinct CDR3 sequences listed, about a sixth were seen once. This sample also appeared in a second study, on T cells in Graves' hyperthyroidism and ophthalmopathy.

Here the sequenced sample was peripheral blood mononuclear cells (PBMCs), taken at new diagnosis, from a patient treated with antithyroid drugs. The source of these receptors is a woman aged 18-35 years with Graves disease. CDR3s include the opening cysteine and the closing phenylalanine or tryptophan. Fields, in order: J gene, clone size, D gene, V gene, CDR3 protein, CDR3 DNA. A D gene is named only where the DNA matches it firmly. Expanded clones get a size class; other rows say once, few or many, or leave the size out.

>TRBJ2-1|many|NA|TRBV28
CASSLPGTLYNEQFF
TGTGCCAGCAGTCTCCCCGGGACTTTATACAATGAGCAGTTCTTC
>TRBJ2-3|NA|TRBD1|TRBV11-2
CASSSPGTAHTDTQYF
TGTGCCAGCAGCTCGCCTGGGACAGCCCACACAGATACGCAGTATTTT
>TRBJ2-7|NA|NA|TRBV4-1
CASSQLQGGGEQYF
TGCGCCAGCAGCCAACTCCAGGGTGGTGGCGAGCAGTACTTC
>TRBJ2-3|many|NA|TRBV5-1
CASSAGASTDTQYF
TGCGCCAGCAGCGCGGGGGCTAGCACAGATACGCAGTATTTT
>TRBJ2-3|NA|NA|TRBV28
CASSPDSQTRTDTQYF
TGTGCCAGCAGCCCCGACTCCCAAACTCGCACAGATACGCAGTATTTT
>TRBJ2-1|few|NA|TRBV15
CATSSTPRAPPYNEQFF
TGTGCCACCAGCAGTACCCCTCGGGCGCCCCCCTACAATGAGCAGTTCTTC
>TRBJ1-2|NA|NA|TRBV29-1
CSVDQDGYTF
TGCAGCGTTGATCAGGATGGCTACACCTTC
>TRBJ2-4|many|NA|TRBV7-8
CASSPWRGAGESNIQYF
TGTGCCAGCAGCCCCTGGCGGGGCGCCGGAGAGTCGAACATTCAGTACTTC
>TRBJ2-2|NA|NA|TRBV29-1
CSVGETVYTGELFF
TGCAGCGTTGGGGAGACAGTTTACACCGGGGAGCTGTTTTTT
>TRBJ1-2|many|NA|TRBV6-1
CASSTSDTVLGYTF
TGTGCCAGCAGCACCTCGGACACGGTTTTGGGCTACACCTTC
>TRBJ2-2|few|NA|TRBV3-1
CASSQDTANTGELFF
TGTGCCAGCAGCCAAGATACAGCGAACACCGGGGAGCTGTTTTTT
>TRBJ2-7|many|TRBD2|TRBV20-1
CSARRGLAGGPGNEQYF
TGCAGTGCTAGACGGGGACTAGCGGGAGGGCCAGGGAACGAGCAGTACTTC
>TRBJ1-1|NA|TRBD1|TRBV5-1
CASTSDRVGTEAFF
TGCGCCAGCACCTCGGACAGGGTTGGCACTGAAGCTTTCTTT
>TRBJ1-5|many|NA|TRBV2
CASSERRSDEPQHF
TGTGCCAGCAGTGAAAGGCGAAGCGACGAGCCCCAGCATTTT
>TRBJ1-5|many|TRBD1|TRBV28
CASSSRQGGQPQHF
TGTGCCAGCAGCTCCCGACAGGGGGGTCAGCCCCAGCATTTT
>TRBJ2-5|NA|NA|TRBV4-2
CASSPPGETQYF
TGTGCCAGCAGCCCTCCGGGAGAGACCCAGTACTTC
>TRBJ2-5|many|NA|TRBV7-8
CASSADYQETQYF
TGTGCCAGCAGCGCGGACTACCAAGAGACCCAGTACTTC
>TRBJ2-5|many|NA|TRBV4-1
CASSQDTGPSQETQYF
TGCGCCAGCAGCCAAGATACAGGGCCATCGCAAGAGACCCAGTACTTC
>TRBJ2-7|many|TRBD1|TRBV12-3/TRBV12-4
CASSLVVGTGSYEQYF
TGTGCCAGCAGTTTAGTTGTGGGGACAGGCTCCTACGAGCAGTACTTC
>TRBJ2-1|NA|TRBD2|TRBV7-2
CASSSQRLAGGLRAFF
TGTGCCAGCAGCTCCCAGCGACTAGCGGGGGGCCTTCGTGCGTTCTTC
>TRBJ2-1|NA|TRBD2|TRBV10-1
CASSVHAAGGRGEQFF
TGCGCCAGCAGTGTTCATGCAGCGGGGGGGCGGGGTGAGCAGTTCTTC
>TRBJ2-1|NA|TRBD2|TRBV20-1
CSAPPVNVGSGTRDNEQFF
TGCAGTGCACCCCCCGTGAATGTGGGTAGCGGGACGCGTGACAATGAGCAGTTCTTC
>TRBJ2-7|many|NA|TRBV15
CATSLGHTYEQYF
TGTGCCACCAGCCTGGGACACACCTACGAGCAGTACTTC
>TRBJ2-7|many|TRBD1|TRBV28
CASSSPPGTGTHEQYF
TGTGCCAGCAGTTCCCCCCCCGGGACAGGGACCCACGAGCAGTACTTC
>TRBJ2-7|few|TRBD1|TRBV4-1
CASSQAGQGIYEQYF
TGCGCCAGCAGCCAAGCGGGACAGGGTATTTACGAGCAGTACTTC
>TRBJ2-2|many|NA|TRBV27
CASSSHQNTGELFF
TGTGCCAGCAGTTCACACCAAAACACCGGGGAGCTGTTTTTT
>TRBJ1-2|few|NA|TRBV10-3
CAIRGNYGYTF
TGTGCCATCCGGGGTAACTATGGCTACACCTTC
>TRBJ2-3|many|TRBD1|TRBV7-9
CASSSGGGQGITDTQYF
TGTGCCAGCAGCTCCGGTGGGGGACAGGGAATCACAGATACGCAGTATTTT
>TRBJ2-3|many|NA|TRBV7-2
CASSLETDFTDTQYF
TGTGCCAGCAGCTTAGAAACGGACTTCACAGATACGCAGTATTTT
>TRBJ1-5|NA|TRBD1|TRBV20-1
CSATLRGNQPQHF
TGCAGTGCTACTCTCAGGGGGAATCAGCCCCAGCATTTT
>TRBJ2-5|NA|TRBD2|TRBV6-2/TRBV6-3
CASSSRLAGSETQYF
TGTGCCAGCAGTTCCAGGCTAGCGGGAAGTGAGACCCAGTACTTC
>TRBJ2-7|NA|NA|TRBV6-1
CASSPQRSPYEQYF
TGTGCCAGCTCCCCCCAACGGTCCCCCTACGAGCAGTACTTC